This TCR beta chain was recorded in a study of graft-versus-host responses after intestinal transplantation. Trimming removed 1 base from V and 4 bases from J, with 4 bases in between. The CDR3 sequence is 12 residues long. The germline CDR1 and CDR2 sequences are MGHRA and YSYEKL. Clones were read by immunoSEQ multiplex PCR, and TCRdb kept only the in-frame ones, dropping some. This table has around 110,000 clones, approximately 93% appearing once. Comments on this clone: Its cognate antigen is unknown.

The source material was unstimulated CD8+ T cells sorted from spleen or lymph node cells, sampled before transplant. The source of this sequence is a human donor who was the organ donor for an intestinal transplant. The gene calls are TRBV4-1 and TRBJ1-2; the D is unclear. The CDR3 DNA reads TGCGCCAGCAGCCAAGGGACCTATGGCTACACCTTC. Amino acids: CASSQGTYGYTF.